This TCR beta chain was documented in a study of neoadjuvant anti-PD-1 for oral cavity cancer. At the level of the study: Patients without progression got a fourth dose around day 43. Findings and limits, study-wide: TCR analyses covered only a few patients per response group.

Trimming at V came to 0 bases and at J to 6 bases, leaving 6 bases not matched to a gene. The CDR3 is 15 amino acids. Germline-derived CDR1 and CDR2 are GTSNPN and SVGIG (reference sequence). PBMC libraries mostly used around 500 ng of input genomic DNA, with six replicates per sample. Generated by immunoSEQ multiplex PCR, the TCRdb table keeps only in-frame clones and is missing some. Of 13,000 to 15,000 clones listed, 65% to 75% were seen once; the top ten hold approximately 3.1%. As for this clone: Its specificity is unknown.

Blood cells were analyzed directly, without culture or expansion. This sequence joins TRBV30 and TRBJ2-3; TRBD2 aligns across 10 bases. This sequence originates from a person between 35 and 79 years old with oral cavity squamous cell carcinoma. Here the sequenced sample was PBMCs, taken before nivolumab (anti-PD-1) treatment. The CDR3 DNA follows: TGTGCCTGGAGTGTACAAGCGGGGGGGCTGGATACGCAGTATTTT. Protein: CAWSVQAGGLDTQYF.